Listed below are T cell receptor beta chains from one sample, sequenced in a study of blood T cell repertoires in COVID-19. Assay: immunoSEQ multiplex PCR; the TCRdb copy retains only in-frame clones and omits some. Among approximately 400,000 clones listed, more than 85% were seen once. Sample: PBMCs or T cells enriched from blood (not recorded which). Every receptor here comes from a woman in her thirties or forties who had been exposed to COVID-19. CDR3s include the opening cysteine and the closing phenylalanine or tryptophan. A D gene is named only where the DNA matches it firmly. Some rows have no size entry. The others give once, few or many, or a class for an expanded clone.

D	V	size	J	DNA	CDR3
TRBD1	TRBV6-5	-	TRBJ1-2	TGTGCCAGCACCCTGACAGGGTCTGGCTACACCTTC	CASTLTGSGYTF
TRBD2	TRBV19	-	TRBJ2-1	TGTGCCAGTAGTGTACTAGCGGGGGGGGTCAATGAGCAGTTCTTC	CASSVLAGGVNEQFF
TRBD2	TRBV10-3	-	TRBJ2-1	TGTGCCATCAGTGAGTCGACTAGCGGGGGGGATGAGCAGTTCTTC	CAISESTSGGDEQFF
TRBD1	TRBV7-9	-	TRBJ1-1	TGTGCCAGCAGCGTCCGGGACAGGGGGCGAGGTACTGAAGCTTTCTTT	CASSVRDRGRGTEAFF
-	TRBV10-3	-	TRBJ2-3	TGTGCCATACTAAGGGAGAGGGCAGATACGCAGTATTTT	CAILRERADTQYF
TRBD2	TRBV6-6	-	TRBJ2-5	TGTGCCAGCAGTTACTTTCCCGCTAGCGGAGTGGGGACCCAGTACTTC	CASSYFPASGVGTQYF
-	TRBV3-1/TRBV3-2	-	TRBJ2-3	TGTGCCAGCAGCCCCGGTCCCCAGGGAGGTACGCAGTATTTT	CASSPGPQGGTQYF
TRBD1	TRBV6-5	few	TRBJ2-7	TGTGCCAGCAGTCGAGGACAGGGCGCCTACGAGCAGTACTTC	CASSRGQGAYEQYF
TRBD2	TRBV7-8	-	TRBJ2-2	TGTGCCAGCAGCTTAGGGCTAGCGGGGCCCACCGGGGAGCTGTTTTTT	CASSLGLAGPTGELFF
-	TRBV6-5	-	TRBJ2-2	TGTGCCAGCAGACTCCTAGCTACCGGGGAGCTGTTTTTT	CASRLLATGELFF
TRBD1	TRBV3-1/TRBV3-2	-	TRBJ1-2	TGTGCCAGCAGCCCCGGAGGTCCGACAGGGGCCTACTATGGCTACACCTTC	CASSPGGPTGAYYGYTF
TRBD1	TRBV5-4	once	TRBJ1-1	TGTGCCAGCAGCTTGGCGCAGGGGGCTAGGACTGAAGCTTTCTTT	CASSLAQGARTEAFF
TRBD1	TRBV3-1/TRBV3-2	-	TRBJ1-4	TGTGCCAGCAGCCAAGTAGGGGACAGGAGGAATGAAAAACTGTTTTTT	CASSQVGDRRNEKLFF
TRBD2	TRBV18	-	TRBJ2-3	TGTGCCAGCTCAAAACCTAGCGGGGTCACAGATACGCAGTATTTT	CASSKPSGVTDTQYF
-	TRBV19	-	TRBJ2-1	TGTGCCAGTAATAAACCGGGACAAATAGGTCGAGAGCAGTTCTTC	CASNKPGQIGREQFF
TRBD1	TRBV18	-	TRBJ1-5	TGTGCCAGCTCATCTCAGGGGGCTGGTCAGCCCCAGCATTTT	CASSSQGAGQPQHF
-	TRBV2	-	TRBJ1-5	TGTGCCAGCAGTAGGGACACCAATCAGCCCCAGCATTTT	CASSRDTNQPQHF
TRBD1	TRBV29-1	once	TRBJ1-2	TGCAGCGACCAGACAGGGCCTTATGGCTACACCTTC	CSDQTGPYGYTF
TRBD2	TRBV5-1	-	TRBJ2-5	TGCGCCAGCAGCTTGGGTACTCTAGCGGGGGGCTCCCAAGAGACCCAGTACTTC	CASSLGTLAGGSQETQYF
TRBD1	TRBV7-9	-	TRBJ2-5	TGTGCCAGCAGCTCAACAGGGGCGCAAGAGACCCAGTACTTC	CASSSTGAQETQYF
-	TRBV29-1	once	TRBJ2-3	TGCAGCGTTGTCAAGCCTAGCACAGATACGCAGTATTTT	CSVVKPSTDTQYF
TRBD1	TRBV18	-	TRBJ2-1	TGTGCCAGCTCCGACAGGGCCACCTACAATGAGCAGTTCTTC	CASSDRATYNEQFF
-	TRBV20-1	-	TRBJ2-5	TGCAGTGCTAGTGGGCGGGACCAAGAGACCCAGTACTTC	CSASGRDQETQYF
TRBD1	TRBV19	-	TRBJ1-1	TGTGCCAGTAGTATTAACAGGGGAAGGACTGAAGCTTTCTTT	CASSINRGRTEAFF
TRBD1	TRBV2	-	TRBJ1-2	TGTGCCAGCAGTGAGTCGGGACAGGCGGTCGGAGGCTACACCTTC	CASSESGQAVGGYTF
-	TRBV9	-	TRBJ2-3	TGTGCCAGCAGCGTAGTGGATAAAACAGGGTCAGATACGCAGTATTTT	CASSVVDKTGSDTQYF
TRBD1	TRBV19	-	TRBJ2-2	TGTGCCAGTAGACTACTGGGACAGACTATCACCGGGGAGCTGTTTTTT	CASRLLGQTITGELFF
-	TRBV30	once	TRBJ1-5	TGTGCCTGGAGTGTAGGGGCGGGAGGGCAATCAGCCCAGCATTTT	CAWSVGAGGQSAQHF
-	TRBV30	-	TRBJ2-6	TGTGCCTGGGCGTCCTCTGGGGCCAACGTCCTGACTTTC	CAWASSGANVLTF
TRBD2	TRBV9	-	TRBJ2-2	TGTGCCAGCAGCGCGACGGGACTAGCGGCCGGGGAGCTGTTTTTT	CASSATGLAAGELFF
-	TRBV12-3/TRBV12-4	-	TRBJ1-4	TGTGCCAGCAGTACCCTGGTCAGTGAAAAACTGTTTTTT	CASSTLVSEKLFF
-	TRBV30	once	TRBJ2-1	TGTGCCTGGAGTGTACCCACAAAGTTCTACAATGAGCAGTTCTTC	CAWSVPTKFYNEQFF
-	TRBV10-3	-	TRBJ1-1	TGTGCCATCAGTGAGTTTCAGGAAGCTTTCTTT	CAISEFQEAFF
TRBD1	TRBV11-3	once	TRBJ1-2	TGTGCCAGCAGCTTGGACAGGGGTAGTGGCTACACCTTC	CASSLDRGSGYTF
TRBD2	TRBV5-4	-	TRBJ2-5	TGTGCCAGCAGCCCCGTCGGCCAGCGGGGGGAGACCCAGTACTTC	CASSPVGQRGETQYF
-	TRBV6-5	-	TRBJ1-1	TGTGCCAGCAGCAGGACAGATGAAGCTTTCTTT	CASSRTDEAFF
-	TRBV14	few	TRBJ1-2	TGTGCCAGCAGCCGAGGGACTTCCTATGGCTACACCTTC	CASSRGTSYGYTF
-	TRBV15	-	TRBJ1-5	TGTGCCACCAGCAGAGATCCTACAGGGCCACAGCCCCAGCATTTT	CATSRDPTGPQPQHF
-	TRBV5-4	-	TRBJ2-3	TGTGCCAGCAGTCCCGCAGGGCGGTTGGCAGATACGCAGTATTTT	CASSPAGRLADTQYF
TRBD2	TRBV6-5	-	TRBJ2-7	TGTGCCAGCCAGGGAGGGACGTTCCAAACCTACGAGCAGTACTTC	CASQGGTFQTYEQYF
TRBD1	TRBV7-3	-	TRBJ2-3	TGTGCCAGCAGCCCCAGACAGGGTCCGCAGTATTTT	CASSPRQGPQYF